The subject of this entry is one TCR beta chain. The repertoire was sequenced with immunoSEQ multiplex PCR; TCRdb's copy has only in-frame clones and lacks some. The table has around 2,200 clones, roughly nine tenths seen once. Trimming shortened V by 0 bases and J by 1 base, and 4 bases separated the two germline ends. The CDR3 sequence is 14 residues long. This sample stems from a study of stem cell transplantation in POMP-related autoinflammatory disease. The wider study: Pre-transplant patients had naive-skewed CD4+ T cells and few CD8+ T cells.

PRAID combined immunodeficiency and autoinflammation. The starting material was Tregs from PBMCs, obtained before stem cell transplantation. The origin of this receptor is a human donor with POMP-related autoinflammation and immune dysregulation (PRAID). V gene TRBV23-1 combines with J gene TRBJ2-4, with D uncertain. TRBV23-1 is designated an ORF whose function remains uncertain. In DNA form, the CDR3 reads TGCGCCAGCAGTCAATCAGGGGCCAAAAACATTCAGTACTTC. Protein product: CASSQSGAKNIQYF.